Given below is one T cell receptor beta chain in context. These data come from a study of radiation and T cells in renal cell carcinoma. TCRdb keeps only in-frame clones here, not all; method: immunoSEQ multiplex PCR. The sample holds around 94,000 clones, 70% to 90% seen once. Time point denoted: blood 4 weeks post-SBRT, at nephrectomy. The treatment denotes: 15 Gy SBRT to primary tumor, nephrectomy 4 weeks later. The germline V and J ends were trimmed by 5 bases and 7 bases, with 12 bases remaining between them. Per germline, CDR1 SGHVS and CDR2 FQNEAQ. CDR3 length: 14 residues. Specimen: blood, collected from a patient whose treatment included radiotherapy and nephrectomy. This sequence joins TRBV7-8 and TRBJ1-6; D is possibly TRBD1 (5 bases). The clonotype comes from a man aged 50 to 60 with renal cell carcinoma. CDR3 loop: CASSRQIGNSPLHF. The DNA of the CDR3 is TGTGCCAGCAGCCGACAGATAGGGAATTCACCCCTCCACTTT.